The present T cell receptor beta chain was sequenced within a study of CD8+ T cells in alopecia areata. Study-level results: Alopecia totalis/universalis scalp especially showed more expanded CD8+ clones than normal scalp.

On this clone itself: Its antigen is undetermined.

Once RNA had been extracted, it was reverse transcribed into cDNA to act as the sequencing template. Sequencing was performed with immunoSEQ multiplex PCR; in TCRdb, only in-frame clones are kept and a portion is missing. The data contain 150,000 to 200,000 clones, around 57% of them singletons. The CDR3 extends over 16 amino acids. Germline CDR1 SGHTA, CDR2 FQGNSA. Between the trimmed V and J ends, which lost 2 bases and 5 bases, there was a span of 18 bases. The chain combines TRBV7-2 with TRBJ1-2, with D possibly being TRBD1 (5 bases). The material sequenced was CD4+ T cells sorted from blood. This sequence originates from a human donor in good health. The CDR3 nucleotides are TGTGCCAGCAGCTTATCATTGGCAGGGACGATGTATGGCTACACCTTC. Translated, it gives CASSLSLAGTMYGYTF.